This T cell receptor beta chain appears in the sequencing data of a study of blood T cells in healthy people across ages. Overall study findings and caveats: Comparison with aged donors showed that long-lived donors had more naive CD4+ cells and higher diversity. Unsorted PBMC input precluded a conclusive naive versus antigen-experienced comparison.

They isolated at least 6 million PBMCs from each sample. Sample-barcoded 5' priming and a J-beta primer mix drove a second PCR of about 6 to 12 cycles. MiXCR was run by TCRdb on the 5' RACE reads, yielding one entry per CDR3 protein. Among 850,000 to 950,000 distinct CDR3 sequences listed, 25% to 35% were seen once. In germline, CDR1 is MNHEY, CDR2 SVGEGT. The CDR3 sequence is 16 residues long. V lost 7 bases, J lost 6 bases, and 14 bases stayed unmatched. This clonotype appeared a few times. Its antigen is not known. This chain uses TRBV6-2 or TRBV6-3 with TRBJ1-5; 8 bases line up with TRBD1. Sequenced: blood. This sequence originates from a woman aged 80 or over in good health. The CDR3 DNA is TGTGCCAGCACCACCGGTGGGGCAGGGGGCTCTCAGCCCCAGCATTTT. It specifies CASTTGGAGGSQPQHF.